This entry features one T cell receptor (beta chain) sequence. The antigen is unknown. Clones were read by immunoSEQ multiplex PCR, and TCRdb kept only the in-frame ones, dropping some. The table shows some 200,000 clones, with over 85% occurring only once. This entry is derived from a study of T cell responses to AZD1222 COVID-19 vaccine. Study-wide results and caveats: Two doses of AZD1222 preceded a rise in Spike-specific TCR breadth and depth. Among spike-specific TCRs, nearly half reportedly target unmutated variant regions. Clonal diversity may have been underestimated in mostly white British donors. Only 5 to 7 AZD1222 recipients tested seropositive at baseline.

The sample was peripheral blood, taken on day 0 of AZD1222 vaccination. The sequence was obtained from an adult in good health.

The CDR3 is CASSETGKNGETQYF. CDR3 bases: TGTGCCAGCAGCGAAACAGGGAAGAACGGGGAGACCCAGTACTTC. The chain combines TRBV5-6 with TRBJ2-5; possible D gene TRBD1, 6 bases. The ends were cut back, 4 bases at V and 5 bases at J, with 18 bases in the middle. The CDR3 is made up of 15 amino acids. Germline V CDR1 and CDR2: SGHDT, YYEEEE.